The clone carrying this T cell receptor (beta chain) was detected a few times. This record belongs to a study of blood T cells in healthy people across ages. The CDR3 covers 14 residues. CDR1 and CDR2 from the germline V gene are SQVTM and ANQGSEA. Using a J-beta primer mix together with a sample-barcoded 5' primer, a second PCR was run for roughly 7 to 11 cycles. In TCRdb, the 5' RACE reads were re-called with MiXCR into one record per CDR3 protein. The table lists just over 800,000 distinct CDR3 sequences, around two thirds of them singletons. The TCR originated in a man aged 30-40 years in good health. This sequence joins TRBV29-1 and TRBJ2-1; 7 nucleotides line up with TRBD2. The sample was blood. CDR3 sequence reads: CSGGGGPGGNEQFF. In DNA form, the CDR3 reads TGCAGTGGAGGTGGAGGGCCGGGGGGCAATGAGCAGTTCTTC.